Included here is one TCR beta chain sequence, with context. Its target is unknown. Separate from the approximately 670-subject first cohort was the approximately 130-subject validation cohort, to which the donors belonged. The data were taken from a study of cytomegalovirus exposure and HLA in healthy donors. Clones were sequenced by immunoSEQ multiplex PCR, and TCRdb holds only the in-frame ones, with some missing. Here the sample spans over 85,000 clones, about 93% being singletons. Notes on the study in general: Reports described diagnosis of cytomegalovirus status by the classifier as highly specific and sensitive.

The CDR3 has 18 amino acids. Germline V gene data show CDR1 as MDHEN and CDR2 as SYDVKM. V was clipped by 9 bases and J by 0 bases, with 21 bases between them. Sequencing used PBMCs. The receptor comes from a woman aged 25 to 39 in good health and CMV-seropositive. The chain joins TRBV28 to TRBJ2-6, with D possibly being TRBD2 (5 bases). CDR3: CARAALPAVDSGANVLTF. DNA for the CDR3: TGTGCCAGAGCAGCCCTTCCAGCGGTTGACTCTGGGGCCAACGTCCTGACTTTC.